Below are 18 T cell receptor beta chains sequenced from a single sample in a study of shared clonotypes between healthy human individuals. Produced via immunoSEQ multiplex PCR; TCRdb's table is partial and in-frame only. The table includes around 500,000 clones, about 72% detected once. The sample taken for sequencing was PBMCs. These receptors were collected from a woman aged 35 to 49 in good health. Some clones in this sample may be carry-over from other donors' samples.

The rearrangement uses TRBV5-7 and TRBJ2-7, with no clear D. TRBV5-7 falls under the ORF class, with uncertain function. The CDR3 is 13 residues long. V was cut by 4 bases and J by 5 bases, with 13 bases left in between. The DNA of the CDR3 is TGTGCCAGCAGCCTCTCCTCCATCCACGAGCAGTACTTC. Its translation is CASSLSSIHEQYF.

The chain combines TRBV5-1 with TRBJ1-1; a possible D gene is TRBD1 (5 bases). Trimming shortened V by 4 bases and J by 4 bases, and 17 bases separated the two germline ends. Germline V gene data show CDR1 as SGHRS and CDR2 as YFSETQ. The CDR3 runs to 15 residues. Here the CDR3 DNA reads TGCGCCAGCAGCCCCTCGGCAGGGTTGACCACTGAAGCTTTCTTT. It codes for CASSPSAGLTTEAFF. Drawing the rest from reference TRBV5-1 and TRBJ1-1, the complete variable domain is KAGVTQTPRYLIKTRGQQVTLSCSPISGHRSVSWYQQTPGQGLQFLFEYFSETQRNKGNFPGRFSGRQFSNSRSEMNVSTLELGDSALYLCASSPSAGLTTEAFFGQGTRLTVV.

The chain recombines TRBV25-1 with TRBJ2-3; a weak D match, TRBD2 (6 bases). V was trimmed by 4 bases and J by 6 bases, leaving 17 bases between them. Germline assignment: CDR1 MGHDK and CDR2 SYGVNS. This CDR3 has 15 amino acids. In DNA form, the CDR3 reads TGTGCCAGCAGTGCCGGGCCCCTAGGAGGGGATACGCAGTATTTT. This translates into CASSAGPLGGDTQYF.

This rearrangement joins TRBV2 to TRBJ1-4; a weak D match, TRBD1 (5 bases). The CDR3 sequence is 15 residues long. Germline lookup yields CDR1 SNHLY and CDR2 FYNNEI. V shed 5 bases and J shed 5 bases, with 15 bases lying between them. For the CDR3, the DNA is TGTGCCAGCAGTCCCACCGGGACTGGGAATGAAAAACTGTTTTTT. Translated, it gives CASSPTGTGNEKLFF.

The V call is TRBV27, the J call TRBJ1-2; 8 bases are shared with TRBD1. The length of the CDR3 is 15 residues. The J segment lost 2 bases and the V segment lost 7 bases, leaving 9 bases of the junction unmatched. Looked up from germline, CDR1 is MNHEY and CDR2 is SMNVEV (reference sequence). In DNA, the CDR3 is TGTGCCAGCACCCCCCGACAGGGGTCGAACTATGGCTACACCTTC. This sequence encodes CASTPRQGSNYGYTF.

The chain carries TRBV9 and TRBJ2-7, with 7 bases fitting TRBD2. This CDR3 contains 14 residues. Trimming took 2 bases from V and 3 from J; bases not matched to a gene: 5. Germline V CDR1 and CDR2: SGDLS, YYNGEE. CDR3 amino acids: CASSVSSGNYEQYF. CDR3 in DNA: TGTGCCAGCAGCGTTTCTAGCGGAAACTACGAGCAGTACTTC. Full variable domain (remainder filled in from reference TRBV9 and TRBJ2-7): DSGVTQTPKHLITATGQRVTLRCSPRSGDLSVYWYQQSLDQGLQFLIQYYNGEERAKGNILERFSAQQFPDLHSELNLSSLELGDSALYFCASSVSSGNYEQYFGPGTRLTVT.

The chain has TRBV6-1 and TRBJ2-1; D gene ambiguous. The CDR3 is 16 amino acids. Germline values: CDR1 MNHNS, CDR2 SASEGT. Trimming cost V 0 bases and J 4 bases, with 13 bases left between them. Here the CDR3 reads CASSEASYPPYNEQFF. CDR3 DNA sequence: TGTGCCAGCAGTGAAGCTAGCTACCCTCCTTACAATGAGCAGTTCTTC.

The chain carries TRBV5-4 and TRBJ2-7, with 7 nucleotides matching TRBD2. The V segment lost 0 bases and the J segment 7 bases; nucleotides outside the gene matches: 13. Germline CDR1 and CDR2: SGHNT and YYREEE (reference sequence). The CDR3 totals 16 residues. The CDR3 protein is CASSLAQGREEGEQYF. In DNA form, the CDR3 reads TGTGCCAGCAGCTTGGCCCAGGGTCGGGAGGAGGGGGAGCAGTACTTC.

The genes are TRBV10-2 and TRBJ2-3, with D unclear. The CDR3 runs 11 residues. Trimming stripped 10 bases from V and 5 bases from J, with 10 bases between. The V gene's germline CDR1 is WSHSY and CDR2 SAAADI. The CDR3, as DNA: TGCGCCACCGAAGCTGGAGATACGCAGTATTTT. Translation: CATEAGDTQYF.

The chain combines TRBV5-1 with TRBJ2-5; TRBD2 agrees at 7 bases. The CDR3 length is 16 residues. J was trimmed by 4 bases and V by 0 bases; bases with no gene match: 9. Germline V lookup: CDR1 SGHRS, CDR2 YFSETQ. In DNA form, the CDR3 reads TGCGCCAGCAGCTTGGTAGGGAGGGCCGGGGTAGAGACCCAGTACTTC. Translating gives CASSLVGRAGVETQYF.

V is TRBV5-1 and J is TRBJ2-3, with 7 nucleotides matching TRBD1. The CDR3 consists of 16 residues. V shed 0 bases, J shed 2 bases, and the junction held 6 bases outside the gene matches. Per the germline V gene, CDR1 is SGHRS and CDR2 is YFSETQ. The CDR3 loop reads CASSLGQGPTTDTQYF. The CDR3 DNA follows: TGCGCCAGCAGCTTGGGACAGGGTCCGACCACAGATACGCAGTATTTT.

The gene calls are TRBV7-8 and TRBJ2-3; 7 nucleotides line up with TRBD1. Germline CDR1 is SGHVS and CDR2 is FQNEAQ. The CDR3 is 16 residues long. With 2 bases clipped from V and 3 bases from J, the junction kept 8 bases outside the gene matches. CDR3 bases: TGTGCCAGCAGCTTACACAGGGGCACAAGAACAGATACGCAGTATTTT. It specifies CASSLHRGTRTDTQYF.

The chain employs TRBV27 and TRBJ2-1, with unresolved D. CDR3 length: 15 residues. Germline V gene data show CDR1 as MNHEY and CDR2 as SMNVEV (reference sequence). Deletions cut 3 bases from V and 0 bases from J, with 9 bases between. CDR3 DNA: TGTGCCAGCAGTTTTCTTTACAACTCCTACAATGAGCAGTTCTTC. Its translation is CASSFLYNSYNEQFF.

The chain carries TRBV7-3 and TRBJ2-7, with TRBD1 identical over 8 bases. V dropped 4 bases and J dropped 3; count of bases not matched to a gene: 5. CDR3 size: 14 residues. Germline lookup yields CDR1 SGHTA and CDR2 FQGTGA. The CDR3 region is CASSSTGGSYEQYF. The CDR3 DNA sequence: TGTGCCAGCAGCTCAACAGGGGGAAGCTACGAGCAGTACTTC.

The chain couples TRBV28 to TRBJ1-1; TRBD1 matches 12 bases. The germline V gene encodes CDR1 MDHEN and CDR2 SYDVKM. There are 16 residues in the CDR3. The trim removed 6 bases at V and 4 bases at J, leaving 9 bases unmatched. CDR3 nucleotide sequence: TGTGCCAGCAGCAAGGGACAGGGGGCAATTGGCACTGAAGCTTTCTTT. This encodes CASSKGQGAIGTEAFF. The full variable domain, its missing parts supplied by reference TRBV28 and TRBJ1-1, is DVKVTQSSRYLVKRTGEKVFLECVQDMDHENMFWYRQDPGLGLRLIYFSYDVKMKEKGDIPEGYSVSREKKERFSLILESASTNQTSMYLCASSKGQGAIGTEAFFGQGTRLTVV.

This clone was recorded only once. This chain joins TRBV27 and TRBJ2-6, with 10 bases identical to TRBD1. Unmatched junction bases numbered 7, after V lost 4 bases and J lost 4 bases. The CDR3 extends over 17 amino acids. Germline loops: CDR1 MNHEY, CDR2 SMNVEV (reference sequence). The CDR3 loop reads CASSSRQGASGANVLTF. The DNA of the CDR3 is TGTGCCAGCAGTTCCCGACAGGGGGCTTCCGGGGCCAACGTCCTGACTTTC.

The chain recombines TRBV6-5 with TRBJ1-1; D is undetermined. Trimming left V 6 bases short and J 6 bases short, with 14 bases between. In germline, CDR1 is MNHEY, CDR2 SVGAGI. The CDR3 totals 13 residues. CDR3 residues: CASSPLRRAEAFF. The CDR3 region has the DNA TGTGCCAGCAGCCCTCTAAGGCGGGCTGAAGCTTTCTTT.

The chain is built from TRBV5-1 and TRBJ2-1; TRBD2 agrees at 7 bases. CDR1 is SGHRS, CDR2 YFSETQ, per germline. The CDR3 has 14 amino acids. V lost 2 bases to trimming and J lost 10 bases; unmatched junction nucleotides: 9. In nucleotides, the CDR3 is TGCGCCAGCAGCTTCGAAGCGGGACTCAGAGAGCAGTTCTTC. This sequence encodes CASSFEAGLREQFF.